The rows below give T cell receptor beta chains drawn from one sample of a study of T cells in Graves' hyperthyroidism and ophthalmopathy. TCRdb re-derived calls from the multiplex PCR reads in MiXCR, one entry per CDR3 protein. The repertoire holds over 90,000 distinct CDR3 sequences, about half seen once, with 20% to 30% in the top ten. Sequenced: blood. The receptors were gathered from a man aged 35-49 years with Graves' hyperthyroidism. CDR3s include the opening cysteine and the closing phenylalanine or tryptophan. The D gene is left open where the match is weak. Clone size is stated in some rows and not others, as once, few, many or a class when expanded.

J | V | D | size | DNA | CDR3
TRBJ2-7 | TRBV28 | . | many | TGTGCCAGCAGTTTTCCCTCCAGCGGCTTTGACTACGAGCAGTACTTC | CASSFPSSGFDYEQYF
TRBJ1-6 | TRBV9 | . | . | TGTGAGCACCGTAGCCCAGTTCCGGGGCGGGAGGAACCCCTCCACTTT | CEHRSPVPGREEPLHF
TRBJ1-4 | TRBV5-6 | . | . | TGCGCCAGCAGCTTGGACGGCAATGAAAGACTGTTTTTT | CASSLDGNERLFF
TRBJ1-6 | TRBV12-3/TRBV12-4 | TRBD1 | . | TGTGCCAGCAGTTTACGGGACAGGGCTTCTGGCCTCCACTTT | CASSLRDRASGLHF
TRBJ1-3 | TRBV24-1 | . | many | TGTGCCACCAGTTTGTCTGGGGGAGAAAACACCATATATTTT | CATSLSGGENTIYF
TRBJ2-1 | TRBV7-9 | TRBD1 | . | TGTGCCAGCGGCCCCGGACAGGGGGATGAGCAGTTCTTC | CASGPGQGDEQFF
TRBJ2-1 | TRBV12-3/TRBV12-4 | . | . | TGTGCCAGCACCCCCCAATCTGTGAATGAGCAGTTCTTC | CASTPQSVNEQFF
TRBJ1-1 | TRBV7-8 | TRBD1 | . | TGTGCCAGCAGCCCCGTGACAGGGTTGGGGACTGAAGCTTTCTTT | CASSPVTGLGTEAFF
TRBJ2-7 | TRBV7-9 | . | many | TGTGCCAGCAGCTTAGACCAGGTTCCCTCCTACGAGCAGTACTTC | CASSLDQVPSYEQYF
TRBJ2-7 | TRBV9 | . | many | TGTGCCAGCAGCGGGAGACTCGACGGGTACGAGCAGTACTTC | CASSGRLDGYEQYF
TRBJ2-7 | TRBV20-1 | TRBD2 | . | TGCAGTGCCTCTCCGGCGGGGGGGGTTAGCGGGTGGAACTCCTACGAGCAGTACTTC | CSASPAGGVSGWNSYEQYF
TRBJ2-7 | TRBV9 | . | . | TGTGCCAGCAGCGTAGGGTGGAACTCCTACGAGCAGTACTTC | CASSVGWNSYEQYF
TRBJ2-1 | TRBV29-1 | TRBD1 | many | TGCAGCGTGGGGAAGGGACAGGGGGGGAATGAGCAGTTCTTC | CSVGKGQGGNEQFF
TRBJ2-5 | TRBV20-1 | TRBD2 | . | TGCAGTGCAGACGGGAGGGATCTCCAAGAGACCCAGTACTTC | CSADGRDLQETQYF
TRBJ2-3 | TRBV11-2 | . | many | TGTGCCAGCAGCCCGCGGGGAGCTAGCACAGATACGCAGTATTTT | CASSPRGASTDTQYF
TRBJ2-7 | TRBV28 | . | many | TGTGCCAGGAATACCTACGAGCAGTACTTC | CARNTYEQYF
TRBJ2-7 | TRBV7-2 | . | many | TGTGCCAGCAGCTTAGATGGAAGGCAGGGGTACGAGCAGTACTTC | CASSLDGRQGYEQYF
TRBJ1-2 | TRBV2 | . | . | TGTGCCAGCAGCCCCACCAGGGTTAACTATGGCTACACCTTC | CASSPTRVNYGYTF
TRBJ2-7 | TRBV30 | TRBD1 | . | TGTGCCGGACAGGGGGTAGGCGGCGTGCAGTACTTC | CAGQGVGGVQYF
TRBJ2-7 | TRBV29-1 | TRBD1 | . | TGCAGCGTCCAAGGACAGGTGGAGCAGTACTTC | CSVQGQVEQYF
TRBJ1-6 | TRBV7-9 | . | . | TGTGCCAGCAGCTATGAGGACCCTAGGTCACCCCTCCACTTT | CASSYEDPRSPLHF
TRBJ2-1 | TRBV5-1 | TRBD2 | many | TGCGCCAGCAGCTGGAATAGCGGGACCGGCTCCTACAATGAGCAGTTCTTC | CASSWNSGTGSYNEQFF
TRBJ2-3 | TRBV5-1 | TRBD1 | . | TGCGCCAGCAGCCCGTTTACAGGGGGTCGGACAGATACGCAGTATTTT | CASSPFTGGRTDTQYF
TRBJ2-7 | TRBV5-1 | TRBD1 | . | TGCGCCAGTCAAGAGCCCCGGACAGGGGGTCCCTACGAGCAGTACTTC | CASQEPRTGGPYEQYF
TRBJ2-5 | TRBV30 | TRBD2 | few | TGTGCCTGGAGGGGGGGGGGAAAGACCCAGTACTTC | CAWRGGGKTQYF
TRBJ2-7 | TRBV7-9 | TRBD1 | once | TGTGCCAGCAGTTCCCACCGGACAGGGGGGGCCTACGAGCAGTACTTC | CASSSHRTGGAYEQYF
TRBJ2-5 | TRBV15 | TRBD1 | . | TGTGCCACCAGCAGGGCACAGGGGTTCTTCAATCAGCCCCAGTACTTC | CATSRAQGFFNQPQYF
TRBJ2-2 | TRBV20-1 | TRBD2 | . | TGCACCGCCCGGACTAGCGCGAACACCGGGGAGCTGTTTTTT | CTARTSANTGELFF
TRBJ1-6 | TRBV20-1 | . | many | TGCAGTGCCCCAGACGGGCGGCATAATTCACCCCTCCACTTT | CSAPDGRHNSPLHF
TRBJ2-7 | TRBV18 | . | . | TGTGCCAGCTCGACATCAACCTCCCGGGCCTACGAGCAGTACTTC | CASSTSTSRAYEQYF
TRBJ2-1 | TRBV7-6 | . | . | TGTGCCACCCCATATTCTTCCTCCTACGATGAGCAGTTCTTC | CATPYSSSYDEQFF
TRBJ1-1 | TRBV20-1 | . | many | TGCAGTGCTAGAGATTCAGGGGCGAACACTGAAGCTTTCTTT | CSARDSGANTEAFF
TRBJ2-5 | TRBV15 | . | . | TGTGCCACCAGCAGAGATCCAACGGGTAGCAATCAGCCCCAGTACTTC | CATSRDPTGSNQPQYF
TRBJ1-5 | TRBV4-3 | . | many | TGCGCCAGCAGCCAAGAGGCTCAGAGGGAGCCCCAGCATTTT | CASSQEAQREPQHF
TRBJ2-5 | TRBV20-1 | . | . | TGCAGTGCTAGTAACAGGGGGGGCAATCAGCCCCAGTACTTC | CSASNRGGNQPQYF
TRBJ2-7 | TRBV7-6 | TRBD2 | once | TGTGCCAGCAGCTTGGACCGGACTAGCGGCTACGAGCAGTACTTC | CASSLDRTSGYEQYF
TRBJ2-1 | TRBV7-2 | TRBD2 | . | TGTGCCAGCAGCGACGGAAGCGGGACCTACAATGAGCAGTTCTTC | CASSDGSGTYNEQFF
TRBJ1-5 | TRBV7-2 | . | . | TGTGCCAGCAGCTCCTCTGGGGTTTGCCACACTCATGATGCACTGTGTAGCAATCAGCCCCAGCATTTT | CASSSSGVCHTHDALCSNQPQHF
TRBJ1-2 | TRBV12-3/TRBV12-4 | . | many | TGTGCCAGCAGCCCCTCTTTGGGTGGCTACACCTTC | CASSPSLGGYTF
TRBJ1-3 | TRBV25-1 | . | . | TGTGCCAGCAGTGCTGGAAACACCATATATTTT | CASSAGNTIYF
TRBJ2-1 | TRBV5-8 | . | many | TGTGCCAGCAGCTTGACAGGGAGATCCTACAATGAGCAGTTCTTC | CASSLTGRSYNEQFF
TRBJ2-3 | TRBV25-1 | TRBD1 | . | TGTGCCAGCAGTGAAACCGGGACAGGGGGGAATACGCAGTATTTT | CASSETGTGGNTQYF
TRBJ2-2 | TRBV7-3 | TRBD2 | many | TGTGCCAGCAGCCTCGGACTAGCGGGGAGCACCGGGGAGCTGTTTTTT | CASSLGLAGSTGELFF
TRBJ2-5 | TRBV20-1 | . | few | TGCAGTGCTAGGGCAGGGGAGACCCAGTACTTC | CSARAGETQYF
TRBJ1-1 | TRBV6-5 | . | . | TGTGCCAGCAGTTACGGACCGAACTCTGAAGCTTTCTTT | CASSYGPNSEAFF
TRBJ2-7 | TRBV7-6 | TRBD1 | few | TGTGCCAGCAGCTTAGTGGGGACAGGGGGCTCCTCCTCCTACGAGCAGTACTTC | CASSLVGTGGSSSYEQYF
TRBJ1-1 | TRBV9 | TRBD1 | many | TGTGCCAGCAGTTTTCTCGACAGGGGGGGCGTTGAAGCTTTCTTT | CASSFLDRGGVEAFF
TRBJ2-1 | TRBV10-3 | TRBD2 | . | TGTGCCATCAGTGAGGGGACTAGCGACTACAATGAGCAGTTCTTC | CAISEGTSDYNEQFF